The present TCR beta chain was sequenced within a study of blood T cell repertoires in COVID-19. Assay used: immunoSEQ multiplex PCR; TCRdb lists only in-frame clones, some missing. The data show approximately 250,000 clones, 80% to 85% seen once. Sample: peripheral blood. The receptor comes from a woman in her forties who had recovered from COVID-19.

CDR3 region: CAISGGTDFQETQYF. For the CDR3, the DNA is TGTGCCATCAGTGGAGGGACAGACTTCCAAGAGACCCAGTACTTC. The rearrangement joins TRBV10-3 to TRBJ2-5; 7 positions match TRBD1. V shed 4 bases and J 1 base; nucleotides not matched to a gene: 6. Germline-derived CDR1 and CDR2 are ENHRY and SYGVKD. The CDR3 extends over 15 amino acids.